This T cell receptor (beta chain) was identified during a study of PD-L1 blockade in urothelial cancer. At the level of the study: Blood was tested 3 weeks (second dose) and 6 weeks into treatment. When blood samples were assessed, the median T cell count was about 130,000.

Time point here: pretreatment peripheral blood. The authors spiked synthetic TCR analog templates into each PCR. Assay used: immunoSEQ multiplex PCR; TCRdb lists only in-frame clones, some missing. Here the sample spans more than 35,000 clones, more than 85% being singletons. This TCR came from a woman aged 55-70 years with urothelial cancer. Sequenced here: PBMCs, sampled around atezolizumab (anti-PD-L1) treatment.

CDR3 sequence reads: CASSFAAGTVYNEQFF. Written as DNA, the CDR3 is TGCGCCAGCAGCTTCGCCGCCGGGACAGTCTACAATGAGCAGTTCTTC. The rearrangement uses TRBV5-1 and TRBJ2-1; TRBD1 aligns across 7 bases. There are 16 residues in the CDR3. Germline CDR1 and CDR2: SGHRS and YFSETQ. V lost 2 bases and J lost 3; bases outside the gene matches: 8.